This T cell receptor (beta chain) originates from a study of T-cell memory formation after mild COVID-19. TCR alpha and TCR beta cDNA libraries with sample barcodes and UMIs came from 5'RACE using constant-segment primers. TCRdb recomputed calls from the 5' RACE reads with MiXCR, one row per CDR3 protein. The table lists 55,000 to 70,000 distinct CDR3 sequences, roughly a quarter of them singletons. V gave up 10 bases and J gave up 7 bases; unmatched junction bases: 3. The CDR3 sequence is 11 residues long. The V gene's germline CDR1 is SGHNT and CDR2 YENEEA. Worth noting for this clonotype: Its antigen is as yet unknown.

Whole-study results and caveats: CM and EM subsets held most contracting CD4+ clones; EMRA held CD8+ ones.

This TCR was sampled from a man in his late teens or twenties who had mild COVID-19 (a few samples of this study predate the infection). Cell type and time point are not known. The source material was PBMCs or a T cell subset sorted from them (not recorded which). This chain connects TRBV11-3 to TRBJ2-2; 7 nucleotides line up with TRBD1. CDR3 residues: CATQGYGELFF. The CDR3 nucleotides read TGTGCCACACAGGGGTACGGGGAGCTGTTTTTT.